The 5 T cell receptor beta chains reported below all come from one sample, sequenced in a study of blood T cell repertoires in COVID-19. Profiling relied on immunoSEQ multiplex PCR, and the TCRdb table lists in-frame clones only, not all of them. The sample records some 130,000 clones, 80% to 90% being singletons. Sequenced sample: PBMCs or T cells enriched from blood (not recorded which). The origin of the receptors is a man between 40 and 49 years old with acute COVID-19.

This chain connects TRBV5-8 to TRBJ1-5; perhaps TRBD1 as D (5 bases). V lost 7 bases to trimming and J lost 4 bases, with 12 bases between them. CDR3 length: 13 residues. Germline CDR1 reads SGHTS; CDR2 reads YDEGEE. CDR3 region: CASSTRGNQPQHF. CDR3 coding DNA: TGTGCCAGCTCCACGCGGGGGAATCAGCCCCAGCATTTT.

The V call is TRBV18, the J call TRBJ2-2, with D perhaps matching TRBD1 (5 bases). V was pared by 3 bases and J by 0 bases, with 11 bases between. The CDR3 sequence is 16 residues long. The germline gives CDR1 KGHSH, CDR2 LQKENI. CDR3 sequence reads: CASSPWTSANTGELFF. Written as DNA, the CDR3 is TGTGCCAGCTCACCTTGGACATCCGCGAACACCGGGGAGCTGTTTTTT.

The chain has TRBV2 and TRBJ2-7; maybe TRBD2 (6 bases). The CDR3 is 13 amino acids. The germline gives CDR1 SNHLY, CDR2 FYNNEI. Trimming removed 10 bases at V and 0 bases at J, with 13 bases between. The CDR3 region is CAITRDSSYEQYF. The CDR3 DNA is TGTGCCATCACCCGGGACTCCTCCTACGAGCAGTACTTC.

Concerning this clone: The sample has other DNA sequences that encode this CDR3 too. V gene TRBV18 combines with J gene TRBJ2-1; TRBD1 aligns across 10 bases. The CDR3 sequence is 15 residues long. CDR1 and CDR2 (germline): KGHSH, LQKENI. Trimming took 3 bases from V and 5 from J; bases not matched to a gene: 4. The CDR3, as DNA: TGTGCCAGCTCACCTAGGGGACAGGGGAACAATGAGCAGTTCTTC. This gives the protein CASSPRGQGNNEQFF.

The rearrangement joins TRBV30 to TRBJ1-5; a possible D gene is TRBD1 (6 bases). V was trimmed by 3 bases and J by 3 bases, leaving 12 bases between them. Germline V gives CDR1 GTSNPN, CDR2 SVGIG (reference sequence). This CDR3 comprises 14 residues. The CDR3 loop is CAWSTGKINQPQHF. CDR3 nucleotide sequence: TGTGCCTGGAGCACAGGGAAGATCAATCAGCCCCAGCATTTT.